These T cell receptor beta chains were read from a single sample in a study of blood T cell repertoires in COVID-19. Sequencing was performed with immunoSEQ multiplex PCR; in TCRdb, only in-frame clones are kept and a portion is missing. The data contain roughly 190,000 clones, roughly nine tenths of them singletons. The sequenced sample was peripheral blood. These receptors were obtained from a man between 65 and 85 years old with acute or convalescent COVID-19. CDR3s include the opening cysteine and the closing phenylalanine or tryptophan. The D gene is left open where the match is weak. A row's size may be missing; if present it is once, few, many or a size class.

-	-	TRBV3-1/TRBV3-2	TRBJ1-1	CASSPLLPRRGTEAFF	TGTGCCAGCAGCCCGCTTTTGCCTCGACGGGGGACTGAAGCTTTCTTT
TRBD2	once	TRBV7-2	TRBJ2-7	CASSRSGGDSYEQYF	TGTGCCAGCAGCCGTAGCGGGGGAGACTCCTACGAGCAGTACTTC
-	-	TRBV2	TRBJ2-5	CASRSSPVIQYF	TGTGCCAGCAGAAGCTCTCCGGTCATCCAGTACTTC
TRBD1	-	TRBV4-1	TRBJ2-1	CASSRETGTGGIEQFF	TGCGCCAGCAGCCGAGAAACCGGGACAGGGGGTATTGAGCAGTTCTTC
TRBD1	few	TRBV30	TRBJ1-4	CAWSRTGKNEKLFF	TGTGCCTGGAGTCGGACAGGGAAAAATGAAAAACTGTTTTTT
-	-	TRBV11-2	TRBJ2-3	CASSRRGRTDTQYF	TGTGCCAGCAGCCGCAGGGGCCGCACAGATACGCAGTATTTT
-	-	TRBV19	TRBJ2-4	CASSTGQVQYF	TGTGCCAGTAGTACTGGGCAAGTTCAGTACTTC
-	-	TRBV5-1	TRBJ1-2	CASSLGQGRDYGYTF	TGCGCCAGCAGCTTGGGTCAGGGTAGGGACTATGGCTACACCTTC
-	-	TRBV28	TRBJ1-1	CASSRTQENTEAFF	TGTGCCAGCAGTCGTACTCAGGAGAACACTGAAGCTTTCTTT
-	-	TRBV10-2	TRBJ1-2	CASSYSRDGSGYTF	TGCGCCAGCAGCTACTCCCGGGACGGGAGTGGCTACACCTTC
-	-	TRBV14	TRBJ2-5	CASSQDPRETQYF	TGTGCCAGCAGCCAAGATCCCCGGGAGACCCAGTACTTC
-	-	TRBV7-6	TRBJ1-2	CASSFLRQEGYTF	TGTGCCAGCAGCTTCTTAAGACAGGAAGGCTACACCTTC
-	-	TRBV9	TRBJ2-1	CASSVAISRSYNEQFF	TGTGCCAGCAGCGTAGCTATTAGTCGATCCTACAATGAGCAGTTCTTC
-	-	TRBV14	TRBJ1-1	CASSQGRGSDTEAFF	TGTGCCAGCAGCCAAGGCCGGGGTAGTGACACTGAAGCTTTCTTT
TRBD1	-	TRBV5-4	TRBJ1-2	CASSNRGQGNYGYTF	TGTGCCAGCAGCAACAGGGGGCAGGGAAACTATGGCTACACCTTC
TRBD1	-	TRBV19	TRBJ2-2	CASSNLDRDDGELFF	TGTGCCAGTAGCAATCTGGACAGGGACGACGGGGAGCTGTTTTTT
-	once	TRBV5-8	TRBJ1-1	CASSLGLWGATEAFF	TGTGCCAGCAGCTTGGGTCTCTGGGGAGCCACTGAAGCTTTCTTT
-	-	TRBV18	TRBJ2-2	CASSPSATEGLFF	TGTGCCAGCTCACCATCTGCGACCGAGGGGCTGTTTTTT
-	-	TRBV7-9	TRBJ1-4	CASSFSGGPTKLFF	TGTGCCAGCAGCTTCTCGGGGGGACCCACAAAACTGTTTTTT
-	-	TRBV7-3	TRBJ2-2	CASSRGGANTGELFF	TGTGCCAGCAGCCGAGGCGGGGCCAACACCGGGGAGCTGTTTTTT
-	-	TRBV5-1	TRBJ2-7	CASSFSAAGDEQYF	TGCGCCAGCAGCTTTTCCGCAGCCGGGGACGAGCAGTACTTC
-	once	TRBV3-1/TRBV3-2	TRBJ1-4	CASSQDRGTRNEKLFF	TGTGCCAGCAGCCAAGATCGAGGGACACGTAATGAAAAACTGTTTTTT
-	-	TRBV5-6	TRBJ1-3	CASSFYRAEDLFGNTIYF	TGTGCCAGCAGCTTTTATCGGGCGGAGGATTTGTTTGGAAACACCATATATTTT
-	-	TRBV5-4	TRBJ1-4	CASSLGGREKLFF	TGTGCCAGCAGCTTGGGGGGCAGGGAAAAACTGTTTTTT
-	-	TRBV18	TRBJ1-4	CASSLTDAQGGEKLFF	TGTGCCAGCTCACTGACCGACGCCCAAGGCGGTGAAAAACTGTTTTTT
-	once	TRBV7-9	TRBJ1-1	CASSQWGGTEAFF	TGTGCCAGCAGCCAGTGGGGGGGAACTGAAGCTTTCTTT
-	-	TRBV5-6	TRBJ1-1	CASSLGSEAFF	TGTGCCAGCAGCTTGGGCAGTGAAGCTTTCTTT
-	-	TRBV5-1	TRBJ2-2	CASSLQGGANTGELFF	TGCGCCAGCAGCTTACAGGGCGGCGCGAACACCGGGGAGCTGTTTTTT
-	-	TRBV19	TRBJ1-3	CASSYQVSVSGNTIYF	TGTGCCAGTAGTTATCAGGTTTCCGTCTCTGGAAACACCATATATTTT
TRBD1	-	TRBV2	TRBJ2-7	CASSVRDRGLREQYF	TGTGCCAGCAGTGTCCGGGACAGGGGGCTTCGCGAGCAGTACTTC
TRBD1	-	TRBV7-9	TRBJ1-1	CASNYAGGKRTEAFF	TGTGCCAGCAACTATGCAGGGGGGAAGAGAACTGAAGCTTTCTTT
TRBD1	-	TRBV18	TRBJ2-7	CASSPRQGWAYEQYF	TGTGCCAGCTCGCCCAGACAGGGATGGGCCTACGAGCAGTACTTC
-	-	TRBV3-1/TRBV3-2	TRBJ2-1	CASSTCIPISSDNEQFF	TGTGCCAGCAGCACTTGCATTCCCATTTCCTCCGACAATGAGCAGTTCTTC
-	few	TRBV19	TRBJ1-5	CASSSTGTWDRRPQHF	TGTGCCAGTAGTTCAACCGGGACATGGGATAGAAGGCCCCAGCATTTT
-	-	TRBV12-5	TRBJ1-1	CASGLRENEAFF	TGTGCTAGTGGTTTACGGGAAAATGAAGCTTTCTTT
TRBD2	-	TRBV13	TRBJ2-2	CASSFSGSWSTGELFF	TGTGCCAGCAGCTTTAGCGGGAGTTGGTCGACCGGGGAGCTGTTTTTT
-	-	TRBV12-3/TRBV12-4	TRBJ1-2	CASSVLSWYGYTF	TGTGCCAGCAGCGTCTTGAGCTGGTATGGCTACACCTTC
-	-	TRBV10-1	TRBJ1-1	CASSAGYGTEAFF	TGCGCCAGCTCTGCGGGCTACGGTACTGAAGCTTTCTTT
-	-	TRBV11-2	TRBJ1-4	CASSLQGGTNEKLFF	TGTGCCAGCAGCCTCCAGGGAGGAACTAATGAAAAACTGTTTTTT
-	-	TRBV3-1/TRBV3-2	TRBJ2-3	CASSPGARTPQYF	TGTGCCAGCAGCCCCGGAGCTAGAACACCGCAGTATTTT